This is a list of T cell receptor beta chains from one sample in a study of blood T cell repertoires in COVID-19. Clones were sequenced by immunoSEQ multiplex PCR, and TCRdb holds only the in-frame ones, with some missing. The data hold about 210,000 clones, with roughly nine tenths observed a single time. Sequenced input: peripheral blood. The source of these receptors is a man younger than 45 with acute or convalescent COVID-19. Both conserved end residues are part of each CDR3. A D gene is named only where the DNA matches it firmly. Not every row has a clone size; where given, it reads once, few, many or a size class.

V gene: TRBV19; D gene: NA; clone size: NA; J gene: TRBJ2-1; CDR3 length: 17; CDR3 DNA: TGTGCCAGTAGTATAGATCCCAGCGGCCTGTCCTACAATGAGCAGTTCTTC; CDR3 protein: CASSIDPSGLSYNEQFF
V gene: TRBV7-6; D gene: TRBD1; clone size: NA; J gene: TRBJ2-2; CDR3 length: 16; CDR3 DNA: TGTGCCAGCAGCTTGGGACAGGGTGCCAACACCGGGGAGCTGTTTTTT; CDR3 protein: CASSLGQGANTGELFF
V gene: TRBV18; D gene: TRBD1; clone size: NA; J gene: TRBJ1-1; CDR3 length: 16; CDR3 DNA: TGTGCCAGCCTCTTATCCGGGGGCAGGGGGCAGACTGAAGCTTTCTTT; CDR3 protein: CASLLSGGRGQTEAFF
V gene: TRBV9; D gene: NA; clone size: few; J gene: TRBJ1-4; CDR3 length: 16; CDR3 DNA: TGTGCCAGCAGCGTAGGAAAGGGGATGGCGAGTGAAAAACTGTTTTTT; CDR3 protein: CASSVGKGMASEKLFF
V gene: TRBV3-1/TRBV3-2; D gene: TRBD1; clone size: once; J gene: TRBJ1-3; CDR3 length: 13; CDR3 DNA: TGTGCCAGCAGCCTAAGGGGGCCGGATCGCGTATATTTT; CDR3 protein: CASSLRGPDRVYF
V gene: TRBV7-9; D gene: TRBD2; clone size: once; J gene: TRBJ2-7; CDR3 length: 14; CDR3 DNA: TGTGCCAGCAGCTTAGTGGCGGGAGCTAACAGGCAGTACTTC; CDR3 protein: CASSLVAGANRQYF
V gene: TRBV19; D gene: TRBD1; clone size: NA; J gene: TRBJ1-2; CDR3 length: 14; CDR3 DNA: TGTGCCAGTAGTACTCCGGGACAGAGCTATGGCTACACCTTC; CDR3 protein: CASSTPGQSYGYTF
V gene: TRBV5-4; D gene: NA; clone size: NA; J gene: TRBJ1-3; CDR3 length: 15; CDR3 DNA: TGTGCCAGCAGCTTTGGGGGGACCGGCGGAAACACCATATATTTT; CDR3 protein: CASSFGGTGGNTIYF
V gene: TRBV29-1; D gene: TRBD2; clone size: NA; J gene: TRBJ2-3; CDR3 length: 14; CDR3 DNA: TGCAGCGTCGCGACTAGCGGGGGGCCAGATACGCAGTATTTT; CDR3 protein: CSVATSGGPDTQYF
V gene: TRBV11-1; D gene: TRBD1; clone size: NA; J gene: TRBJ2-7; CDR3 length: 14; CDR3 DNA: TGTGCCAGCAGCTCCGGGACAGGGGTTTACGAGCAGTACTTC; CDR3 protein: CASSSGTGVYEQYF
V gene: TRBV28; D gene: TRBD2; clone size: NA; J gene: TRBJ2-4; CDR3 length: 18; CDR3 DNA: TGTGCCAGCAGTCCGGGACTAGCGGGGGGCATAGCCAAAAACATTCAGTACTTC; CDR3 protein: CASSPGLAGGIAKNIQYF
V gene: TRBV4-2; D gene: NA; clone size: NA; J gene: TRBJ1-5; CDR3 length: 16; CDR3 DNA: TGTGCCAGCAGCCTACGGACAGAACTTAGCAATCAGCCCCAGCATTTT; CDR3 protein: CASSLRTELSNQPQHF
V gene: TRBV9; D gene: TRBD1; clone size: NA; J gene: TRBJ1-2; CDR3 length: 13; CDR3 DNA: TGTGCCAGCAGCGCCGGGACAGTATACGGCTACACCTTC; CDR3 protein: CASSAGTVYGYTF